This T cell receptor beta chain came from a study of T cells in Graves' hyperthyroidism and ophthalmopathy. Germline CDR1 reads SEHNR; CDR2 reads FQNEAQ (reference sequence). The V end was cut by 8 bases, the J end by 10 bases, with 17 bases between. The CDR3 consists of 13 residues. The study excluded patients with uncontrolled infection, other autoimmune disease, pregnancy or lactation. For the diagnoses, clinical symptoms, serum thyroxine and TRAb, thyroid ultrasound and orbital computed tomography were used. The study's findings and limits: Model predictions of ophthalmopathy came a median around 7.1 months before onset.

RNA transcripts provided the source from which TCR beta CDR3 regions were amplified. During a first-round RT-PCR of the TCR CDR3, the HTBI primer set was used. TCRdb independently ran MiXCR on the multiplex PCR reads; one entry per CDR3 protein. This table has 75,000 to 100,000 distinct CDR3 sequences, around 42% appearing once. This clonotype was recorded many times. Its specificity is not known. The specimen sequenced was peripheral blood or thyroid tissue (not recorded which). The sequence was collected from a woman aged 30 to 39 with Graves' hyperthyroidism. This chain uses TRBV7-9 with TRBJ1-4, with D unclear. The DNA for the CDR3 is TGTGCCAGCCGCCCCGGGCCACTTGGAAAACTGTTTTTT. This encodes CASRPGPLGKLFF.